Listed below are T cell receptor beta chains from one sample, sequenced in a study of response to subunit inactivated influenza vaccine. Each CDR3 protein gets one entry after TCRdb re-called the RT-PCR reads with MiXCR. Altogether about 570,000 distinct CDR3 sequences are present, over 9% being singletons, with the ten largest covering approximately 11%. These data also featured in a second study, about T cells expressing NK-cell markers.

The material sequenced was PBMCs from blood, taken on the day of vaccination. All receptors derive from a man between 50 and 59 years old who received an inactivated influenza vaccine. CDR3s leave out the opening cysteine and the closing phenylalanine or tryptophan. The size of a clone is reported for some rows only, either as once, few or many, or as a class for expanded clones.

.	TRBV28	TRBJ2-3	ASSLFGKPDADTQY
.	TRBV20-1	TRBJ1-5	SASSQGASNQPQH
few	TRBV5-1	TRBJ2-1	ASSPDSGRASYNEQF
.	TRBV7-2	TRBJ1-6	ASSSPTGLGSPLH
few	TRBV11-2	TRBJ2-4	ASSLGPTGVLAKNIQY
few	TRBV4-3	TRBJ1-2	ASSRDGGYGYT
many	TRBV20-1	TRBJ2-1	SARLAYNEQF
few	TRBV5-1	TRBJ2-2	ASSPGHDTGELF
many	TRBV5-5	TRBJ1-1	ASSFPRNTEAF
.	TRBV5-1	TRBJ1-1	ASRHTGWTEAF
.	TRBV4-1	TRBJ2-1	ASSQDYFGLAGGRAYNEQF
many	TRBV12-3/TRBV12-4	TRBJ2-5	ASSPRLGETQY
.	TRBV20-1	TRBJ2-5	SAIPLGQGRRETQY
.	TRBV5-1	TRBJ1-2	ASSPAQGGYGYT
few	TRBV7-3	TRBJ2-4	ASSSGQAENIQY
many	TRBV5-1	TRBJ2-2	ASSAGQGFTGELF
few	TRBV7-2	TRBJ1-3	ASSGMGRGGNTIY
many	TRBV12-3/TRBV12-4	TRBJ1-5	ASAGTEANQPQH